Listed here are 27 T cell receptor beta chains from one sample, sequenced in a study of blood T cell repertoires in COVID-19. Data came from immunoSEQ multiplex PCR; TCRdb stores just in-frame clones and leaves some out. Of approximately 290,000 clones listed, approximately 89% are singletons. The sequencing sample was made of peripheral blood. The receptors derive from a woman aged 55-70 years with acute or convalescent COVID-19.

The V and J genes are TRBV28 and TRBJ1-5; 10 nucleotides match TRBD1. This CDR3 has 19 amino acids. Germline CDR1 and CDR2: MDHEN and SYDVKM. The ends lost 3 bases at V and 0 bases at J; junction bases unmatched: 11. This chain's CDR3 is CASSFTGTGATYSNQPQHF. The CDR3 coding sequence is TGTGCCAGCAGTTTTACCGGGACAGGGGCAACTTATAGCAATCAGCCCCAGCATTTT.

The chain carries TRBV11-2 and TRBJ1-1; D possibly corresponds to TRBD1 (6 bases). Germline V gives CDR1 SGHAT, CDR2 FQNNGV. Trimming pared 5 bases from V and 4 bases from J, leaving 17 bases between. The CDR3 runs to 15 residues. The CDR3, as DNA: TGTGCCAGCAGCCCTACAGGGTTGGTAGGCACTGAAGCTTTCTTT. Its translation: CASSPTGLVGTEAFF.

V gene TRBV7-3 combines with J gene TRBJ2-3, with D possibly TRBD2 on 5 matching bases. There are 13 residues in the CDR3. Germline lookup yields CDR1 SGHTA and CDR2 FQGTGA. The germline V and J ends were trimmed by 5 bases and 5 bases, with 11 bases remaining between them. The CDR3 nucleotides read TGTGCCAGCAGCCAAAGCCGGGGAGATACGCAGTATTTT. Its protein is CASSQSRGDTQYF. Combining the CDR3 with reference TRBV7-3 and TRBJ2-3 gives the whole variable domain GAGVSQTPSNKVTEKGKYVELRCDPISGHTALYWYRQSLGQGPEFLIYFQGTGAADDSGLPNDRFFAVRPEGSVSTLKIQRTERGDSAVYLCASSQSRGDTQYFGPGTRLTVL.

The chain is built from TRBV11-1 and TRBJ2-1, with a tentative D call TRBD2 (5 bases). The CDR3 is 15 amino acids. CDR1 SGHAT and CDR2 FQDESV come from the germline V gene (reference sequence). V was clipped by 5 bases and J by 0 bases, with 11 bases between them. The CDR3 here is CASSHSEGSYNEQFF. The CDR3 DNA reads as TGTGCCAGCAGCCACAGTGAGGGCTCCTACAATGAGCAGTTCTTC.

The chain recombines TRBV9 with TRBJ2-3; 9 nucleotides match TRBD2. This CDR3 has 15 amino acids. Germline CDR1 SGDLS, CDR2 YYNGEE. J lost 4 bases, V lost 1 base, and 4 bases had no gene match. The CDR3 DNA reads as TGTGCCAGCAGCGTACCAGCGGGAGGCCCAGATACGCAGTATTTT. Translated: CASSVPAGGPDTQYF.

The chain links TRBV15 to TRBJ1-1, with D hard to call. With 4 bases removed from V and 5 bases from J, the gap between germline ends came to 11 bases. Germline-derived CDR1 and CDR2 are LNHNV and YYDKDF (reference sequence). The CDR3 extends over 13 amino acids. The chain's CDR3 is CATSTREETEAFF. The CDR3 DNA is TGTGCCACCAGCACCCGGGAGGAAACTGAAGCTTTCTTT.

This clone was counted between two and nine times. This chain links TRBV3-1 (or the pseudogene TRBV3-2) with TRBJ2-3; 7 bases align to TRBD1. J was trimmed by 6 bases and V by 2 bases; bases with no gene match: 8. This CDR3 has 15 residues. Germline V gene lookup returns CDR1 LGHDT and CDR2 YNNKEL (reference sequence). The chain's CDR3 is CASSQTGVFKDTQYF. The DNA for the CDR3 is TGTGCCAGCAGCCAAACAGGGGTCTTCAAGGATACGCAGTATTTT.

The V gene is TRBV7-2, the J gene TRBJ2-5, with a tentative D call TRBD2 (6 bases). V dropped 5 bases and J dropped 1 base, with 8 bases sitting between them. The CDR3 runs 13 residues. CDR1 and CDR2 (germline): SGHTA, FQGNSA. As DNA, the CDR3 is TGTGCCAGCAGCGTCGGGAGCCAAGAGACCCAGTACTTC. Translating gives CASSVGSQETQYF.

The V call is TRBV6-2 or TRBV6-3, the J call TRBJ2-7; D gene uncertain. Germline lookup yields CDR1 MNHEY and CDR2 SVGEGT. V lost 2 bases and J 2 bases, leaving 13 bases between the germline ends. CDR3 length: 15 residues. The CDR3 reads CASSYATGSPYEQYF. Written as DNA, the CDR3 is TGTGCCAGCAGTTACGCCACGGGTTCTCCCTACGAGCAGTACTTC.

V and J are TRBV9 and TRBJ1-2; unclear D gene. Germline loops: CDR1 SGDLS, CDR2 YYNGEE. The germline V and J ends were trimmed by 4 bases and 3 bases, with 16 bases remaining between them. This CDR3 spans 15 amino acids. The CDR3 DNA sequence: TGTGCCAGCAGCTCCACCGCGGGGTTCGACTATGGCTACACCTTC. It codes for CASSSTAGFDYGYTF.

V gene TRBV28 combines with J gene TRBJ1-3; perhaps TRBD1 as D (5 bases). Trimming took 2 bases from V and 1 from J, leaving 9 bases between them. There are 15 residues in the CDR3. Germline values: CDR1 MDHEN, CDR2 SYDVKM. CDR3 coding DNA: TGTGCCAGCAGTTTAATCGGGGGATCTGGAAACACCATATATTTT. The encoded protein is CASSLIGGSGNTIYF.

This chain links TRBV11-2 with TRBJ1-2, with TRBD1 matching 8 bases. This CDR3 contains 15 residues. V shed 7 bases, J shed 4 bases, and the junction held 11 bases outside the gene matches. CDR1 and CDR2 (germline): SGHAT, FQNNGV. This CDR3 is CASTIQGGGGYGYTF. The CDR3 nucleotides read TGTGCCAGCACCATACAGGGGGGAGGGGGCTATGGCTACACCTTC.

Notes on this clone: One end of the junction fails to match germline, which may point to a read error. CDR3 nucleotides: TGCAGTGCTAGTACCGGGACAACGAATGAAAAACTGTTTTTT. Translation: CSASTGTTNEKLFF. V is TRBV20-1 and J is TRBJ1-4; possibly TRBD1 for D (6 bases). Germline V gene sequence: CDR1 DFQATT, CDR2 SNEGSKA (reference sequence). The CDR3 is 14 residues long.

This chain links TRBV5-1 with TRBJ2-7; D might be TRBD2 (5 bases). Germline V gene data show CDR1 as SGHRS and CDR2 as YFSETQ. Trimming pared 3 bases from V and 4 bases from J, leaving 11 bases between. This CDR3 has 13 amino acids. The chain's CDR3 is CASSSTTSYEQYF. DNA for the CDR3: TGCGCCAGCAGCTCGACTACCAGTTACGAGCAGTACTTC.

This clone has only one observation. Here the CDR3 reads CASSLLGQSVKNIQYF. The DNA of the CDR3 is TGTGCCAGCAGCTTATTAGGACAGTCGGTCAAAAACATTCAGTACTTC. The chain recombines TRBV7-2 with TRBJ2-4, with a possible D match to TRBD1 (6 bases). Germline V gives CDR1 SGHTA, CDR2 FQGNSA. Between the trimmed V and J ends, which lost 2 bases and 3 bases, there was a span of 14 bases. This CDR3 has 16 amino acids.

The rearrangement joins TRBV18 to TRBJ2-5; 8 bases are shared with TRBD1. The CDR3 spans 14 residues. V lost 4 bases and J lost 4; bases outside the gene matches: 5. Germline V gene sequence: CDR1 KGHSH, CDR2 LQKENI. The CDR3, as DNA: TGTGCCAGCTCACACAGGGGGAAAGGAGAGACCCAGTACTTC. Translating gives CASSHRGKGETQYF.

The chain is built from TRBV7-2 and TRBJ1-2; the D is unclear. Deletions cut 10 bases from V and 7 bases from J, with 19 bases between. CDR1 and CDR2 (germline): SGHTA, FQGNSA. CDR3 length: 13 residues. The CDR3 sequence is CATQLNGISGYTF. As DNA, the CDR3 is TGTGCCACCCAGCTTAACGGGATATCTGGCTACACCTTC.

This sequence joins TRBV6-5 and TRBJ1-4; D possibly corresponds to TRBD1 (5 bases). With 6 bases removed from V and 6 bases from J, the gap between germline ends came to 14 bases. This CDR3 spans 14 amino acids. Germline lookup yields CDR1 MNHEY and CDR2 SVGAGI. DNA for the CDR3: TGTGCCAGCAGGGACCCCGGGGGAGATGAAAAACTGTTTTTT. It encodes CASRDPGGDEKLFF.

The chain joins TRBV9 to TRBJ1-1, with D hard to call. CDR1 SGDLS and CDR2 YYNGEE come from the germline V gene. The CDR3 has 13 residues. Trimming took off 0 bases at V and 5 bases at J, with 8 bases between the two ends. In DNA, the CDR3 is TGTGCCAGCAGCGTAGACTTGTTGACTGAAGCTTTCTTT. It specifies CASSVDLLTEAFF.

The V gene is TRBV9, the J gene TRBJ2-7, with 10 bases aligning to TRBD1. CDR3 length: 18 residues. The V segment lost 0 bases and the J segment 6 bases; nucleotides outside the gene matches: 15. Per germline, CDR1 SGDLS and CDR2 YYNGEE. CDR3 sequence reads: CASSVDSWDRGKVIEQYF. DNA of the CDR3: TGTGCCAGCAGCGTAGACTCATGGGACAGGGGAAAGGTTATCGAGCAGTACTTC.

The V gene is TRBV2, the J gene TRBJ2-2, with a possible D match to TRBD2 (5 bases). In germline, CDR1 is SNHLY, CDR2 FYNNEI. V was trimmed by 6 bases and J by 4 bases, leaving 12 bases between them. This CDR3 has 14 residues. The chain's CDR3 is CASSGRGPTGELFF. CDR3 nucleotide sequence: TGTGCCAGCAGCGGAAGAGGGCCCACCGGGGAGCTGTTTTTT.

The CDR3 reads CASSGGQPSSEAFF. CDR3 nucleotides: TGCGCCAGCAGCGGGGGACAGCCGTCTTCTGAAGCTTTCTTT. The chain combines TRBV5-1 with TRBJ1-1, with TRBD1 matching 7 bases. Trimming cost V 4 bases and J 6 bases; bases outside gene matches: 9. Germline values: CDR1 SGHRS, CDR2 YFSETQ. The CDR3 runs to 14 residues.

The chain joins TRBV15 to TRBJ1-2; D possibly corresponds to TRBD1 (5 bases). CDR3 length: 13 residues. The germline CDR1 and CDR2 sequences are LNHNV and YYDKDF (reference sequence). With 3 bases removed from V and 2 bases from J, the gap between germline ends came to 7 bases. Here the CDR3 DNA reads TGTGCCACCAGCAGGACAGCGAACTATGGCTACACCTTC. This sequence encodes CATSRTANYGYTF. The variable domain in full, with the rest retrieved from reference TRBV15 and TRBJ1-2, is DAMVIQNPRYQVTQFGKPVTLSCSQTLNHNVMYWYQQKSSQAPKLLFHYYDKDFNNEADTPDNFQSRRPNTSFCFLDIRSPGLGDTAMYLCATSRTANYGYTFGSGTRLTVV.

The genes are TRBV9 and TRBJ2-1; tentatively, D is TRBD1 (6 bases). V was trimmed by 0 bases and J by 6 bases, leaving 13 bases between them. The germline V gene encodes CDR1 SGDLS and CDR2 YYNGEE. CDR3 length equals 15 residues. The DNA for the CDR3 is TGTGCCAGCAGCGTAGAACAGGGTAGGGGCAATGAGCAGTTCTTC. Its protein product is CASSVEQGRGNEQFF.

The V and J genes are TRBV13 and TRBJ2-1; D is undetermined. The CDR3 spans 14 residues. V was trimmed by 5 bases and J by 0 bases, leaving 8 bases between them. The germline CDR1 and CDR2 sequences are PRHDT and FYEKMQ (reference sequence). The CDR3 nucleotides are TGTGCCAGCAGCGCGGCTCGCTCCTACAATGAGCAGTTCTTC. Translating it yields CASSAARSYNEQFF.

The V and J genes are TRBV9 and TRBJ1-6, with a weak D call TRBD1 (6 bases). Per germline, CDR1 SGDLS and CDR2 YYNGEE. The CDR3 length is 13 residues. V was trimmed by 4 bases and J by 14 bases, leaving 16 bases between them. This CDR3 is CASSLTGPLTLHF. The CDR3 coding sequence is TGTGCCAGCAGCCTAACAGGGCCTTTGACCCTCCACTTT.

The chain couples TRBV7-9 to TRBJ1-3; 8 bases match TRBD1. The CDR3 has 16 residues. From germline, CDR1 is SEHNR and CDR2 FQNEAQ (reference sequence). V shed 6 bases, J shed 0 bases, and the junction held 7 bases outside the gene matches. The CDR3 sequence: CASSPGQAGSGNTIYF. CDR3 bases: TGTGCCAGCAGTCCGGGACAGGCCGGCTCTGGAAACACCATATATTTT. Complete variable domain (other parts from reference TRBV7-9 and TRBJ1-3): DTGVSQNPRHKITKRGQNVTFRCDPISEHNRLYWYRQTLGQGPEFLTYFQNEAQLEKSRLLSDRFSAERPKGSFSTLEIQRTEQGDSAMYLCASSPGQAGSGNTIYFGEGSWLTVV.